The 14 T cell receptor beta chains given below trace back to one sample, sequenced in a study of blood T cell repertoires in COVID-19. Measured with immunoSEQ multiplex PCR; TCRdb has only the in-frame clones, and not every one. The sample shows roughly 190,000 clones, about 86% of them seen only once. The sequenced sample was PBMCs or T cells enriched from blood (not recorded which). The receptors here all came from a woman aged 40-49 years in a cohort exposed to, infected with or recovered from COVID-19 (not recorded which).

The chain joins TRBV18 to TRBJ2-7, with a weak D call TRBD1 (6 bases). Trimming removed 3 bases from V and 3 bases from J, with 15 bases in between. The CDR3 totals 15 residues. The V gene's germline CDR1 is KGHSH and CDR2 LQKENI. The CDR3 DNA reads TGTGCCAGCTCACCTTCAGGGGTTCCGATCTACGAGCAGTACTTC. Translating gives CASSPSGVPIYEQYF.

The chain joins TRBV6-2 or TRBV6-3 to TRBJ1-2, with TRBD1 identical over 10 bases. V shed 2 bases and J 5 bases; nucleotides not matched to a gene: 14. CDR3 length: 18 amino acids. Germline CDR1 reads MNHEY; CDR2 reads SVGEGT. CDR3 amino acids: CASSYQRDRGLLGYGYTF. The CDR3 bases are TGTGCCAGCAGTTACCAGCGGGACAGGGGCCTTCTAGGGTATGGCTACACCTTC.

The chain recombines TRBV27 with TRBJ2-7, with 9 bases identical to TRBD1. After removal of 5 bases from V and 4 bases from J, the junction contained 6 bases not matched to a gene. Germline CDR1 is MNHEY and CDR2 is SMNVEV (reference sequence). The CDR3 has 14 residues. CDR3 sequence (DNA): TGTGCCAGCAGTCACGGGACAGGGCGATACGAGCAGTACTTC. Residues: CASSHGTGRYEQYF.

This clone was detected only once. The rearrangement links TRBV7-6 to TRBJ2-5; perhaps TRBD2 as D (6 bases). Trimming cost V 5 bases and J 5 bases, with 24 bases left between them. CDR1 and CDR2 from the germline V gene are SGHVS and FNYEAQ. The length of the CDR3 is 17 residues. CDR3 nucleotides: TGTGCCAGCAGCCCCCGTCCTAGCGTAGCTGATTTGGAGACCCAGTACTTC. As protein: CASSPRPSVADLETQYF.

The gene calls are TRBV28 and TRBJ2-7; no firm D call. Germline lookup yields CDR1 MDHEN and CDR2 SYDVKM. There are 15 residues in the CDR3. Trimming took 6 bases from V and 4 from J, leaving 19 bases between them. CDR3 nucleotide sequence: TGTGCCAGCAGAAACAGAAACCTAATGTGGTACGAGCAGTACTTC. Amino acid sequence: CASRNRNLMWYEQYF.

This chain uses TRBV29-1 with TRBJ1-1; D uncertain. Germline CDR1 and CDR2: SQVTM and ANQGSEA. V lost 7 bases and J 7 bases, leaving 19 bases between the germline ends. The CDR3 spans 13 residues. The CDR3 region is CSALGGFSGEAFF. CDR3 bases: TGCAGCGCCCTTGGAGGGTTCAGTGGTGAAGCTTTCTTT.

The chain combines TRBV27 with TRBJ1-2; D is uncertain. The germline V gene has CDR1 MNHEY and CDR2 SMNVEV (reference sequence). V was pared by 4 bases and J by 1 base, with 7 bases between. The CDR3 sequence is 13 residues long. The CDR3 DNA reads as TGTGCCAGCAGTTCGGGTTTTAACTATGGCTACACCTTC. As protein: CASSSGFNYGYTF.

The chain is built from TRBV3-1 (or the pseudogene TRBV3-2) and TRBJ2-5, with 8 bases aligning to TRBD1. Germline V gives CDR1 LGHDT, CDR2 YNNKEL (reference sequence). V shed 1 base, J shed 5 bases, and the junction held 6 bases outside the gene matches. The CDR3 is 15 amino acids. CDR3: CASSQVGRGRETQYF. In DNA form, the CDR3 reads TGTGCCAGCAGCCAAGTGGGCAGGGGGCGTGAGACCCAGTACTTC.

This clone was seen a single time. V and J are TRBV6-6 and TRBJ1-5; D not resolved. The CDR3 totals 15 residues. Trimming stripped 5 bases from V and 0 bases from J, with 11 bases between. Germline CDR1 reads MNHNY; CDR2 reads SVGAGI (reference sequence). CDR3 sequence (DNA): TGTGCCAGCAGTCACGCGGTGATTAGCAATCAGCCCCAGCATTTT. Translating it yields CASSHAVISNQPQHF.

This rearrangement joins TRBV27 to TRBJ2-7; possibly TRBD1 for D (5 bases). This CDR3 has 15 residues. V was shortened by 1 base and J by 7 bases, with 17 bases between the two germline ends. The germline V gene has CDR1 MNHEY and CDR2 SMNVEV (reference sequence). The DNA of the CDR3 is TGTGCCAGCAGTTTATTCTGGGGCCCAAGTGAAGAGCAGTACTTC. This codes for CASSLFWGPSEEQYF.

This chain connects TRBV19 to TRBJ1-2; D is unclear. V shed 3 bases and J shed 0 bases, with 17 bases lying between them. The CDR3 extends over 17 amino acids. Germline V CDR1 and CDR2: LNHDA, SQIVND (reference sequence). The CDR3 bases are TGTGCCAGTAGTATCAATGCGATCTTTGTTTCTAACTATGGCTACACCTTC. Its protein is CASSINAIFVSNYGYTF.

The chain has TRBV27 and TRBJ2-1, with 7 bases identical to TRBD2. V was clipped by 3 bases and J by 2 bases; unmatched bases: 1. Germline V gives CDR1 MNHEY, CDR2 SMNVEV (reference sequence). The CDR3 has 14 amino acids. The CDR3 DNA is TGTGCCAGCAGTTTGCTAGCGGCCTACAATGAGCAGTTCTTC. Translating it yields CASSLLAAYNEQFF.

This clone appeared a few times. CDR3 sequence: CASSSGTMNSPLHF. As DNA, the CDR3 is TGTGCCAGCAGTTCCGGGACAATGAATTCACCCCTCCACTTT. V usage is TRBV6-5 and J usage is TRBJ1-6, with D possibly matching TRBD1 (6 bases). Germline V gene data show CDR1 as MNHEY and CDR2 as SVGAGI. Trimming took off 4 bases at V and 7 bases at J, with 11 bases between the two ends. This CDR3 is built from 14 residues.

V and J are TRBV10-3 and TRBJ2-1; 9 bases align to TRBD2. Losses at the gene ends were 5 bases for V and 9 bases for J; bases not matched to a gene: 11. CDR1 is ENHRY and CDR2 is SYGVKD in the germline V gene. The CDR3 loop spans 15 amino acids. CDR3 DNA sequence: TGTGCCATCAGTCTCACTAGCGGGCAGAAAAGTGAGCAGTTCTTC. Protein sequence: CAISLTSGQKSEQFF.